This TCR beta chain is from a study of control samples from healthy donors and cancer patients. TCRdb keeps only in-frame clones here, not all; method: immunoSEQ multiplex PCR. The sample contains some 120,000 clones, 87% of which appear only once. This CDR3 is 16 amino acids long. V was shortened by 0 bases and J by 7 bases, with 19 bases between the two germline ends. Germline CDR1 is SGDLS and CDR2 is YYNGEE. The specimen was blood. This clonotype was obtained from a man between 25 and 39 years old in good health. The rearrangement links TRBV9 to TRBJ1-2; the D gene is possibly TRBD1 (5 bases). CDR3 protein: CASSVVQGNSPGGYTF. The CDR3, as DNA: TGTGCCAGCAGCGTAGTGCAGGGTAACAGCCCCGGTGGCTACACCTTC. The variable domain in full, with the rest retrieved from reference TRBV9 and TRBJ1-2, is DSGVTQTPKHLITATGQRVTLRCSPRSGDLSVYWYQQSLDQGLQFLIQYYNGEERAKGNILERFSAQQFPDLHSELNLSSLELGDSALYFCASSVVQGNSPGGYTFGSGTRLTVV.